This entry features one T cell receptor beta chain sequence. Its antigen is currently unknown. These data originate in a study of shared clonotypes between healthy human individuals. Cells designated naive CD8 were CD45RO-negative and were positively selected for CCR7, with terminally differentiated effector memory CD45RA+ cells excluded. Germline V gives CDR1 MDHEN, CDR2 SYDVKM. The V end lost 5 bases, the J end lost 4 bases, and 12 bases lay between the germline ends. There are 14 residues in the CDR3. It was at deep level that the assay was run. TCRdb's table, derived via immunoSEQ multiplex PCR, lists solely in-frame clones and lacks some. The table includes hundreds of thousands of clones, approximately 96% detected once. Study-wide findings and caveats: The generation probabilities recorded for non-shared clonotypes fell below those of clonotypes shared by all four donors.

Sequencing input: naive CD8+ T cells sorted from blood. This sequence originates from a woman in her twenties or thirties in good health. The chain is built from TRBV28 and TRBJ2-1; no clear D. The DNA for the CDR3 is TGTGCCAGCAGTCCCGTTAGTGGGTACAATGAGCAGTTCTTC. Amino acid sequence: CASSPVSGYNEQFF. The full variable domain, completed using reference TRBV28 and TRBJ2-1, is DVKVTQSSRYLVKRTGEKVFLECVQDMDHENMFWYRQDPGLGLRLIYFSYDVKMKEKGDIPEGYSVSREKKERFSLILESASTNQTSMYLCASSPVSGYNEQFFGPGTRLTVL.